This T cell receptor (beta chain) emerged from a study of regulatory T cells in long-lasting Graves disease. The study's findings and limits: Whereas new patients shared 800 to 1,000 public clonotypes, persistent patients shared more, at a few thousand.

Germline values: CDR1 SEHNR, CDR2 FQNEAQ (reference sequence). V lost 5 bases to trimming and J lost 2 bases; unmatched junction nucleotides: 13. The CDR3 covers 17 residues. As to time point: newly diagnosed GD, antithyroid drugs for less than 3 months. The TCR library was made from RNA that had been extracted from PBMCs in TRIzol. This clonotype appeared many times. Its antigen remains unknown. With iRepertoire HTBI primers and Arm-PCR of CDR3 regions, TCR beta libraries were built. One entry per CDR3 protein, called by TCRdb with MiXCR from the multiplex PCR reads. The sample has around 250,000 distinct CDR3 sequences, 15% to 20% seen once. In addition, the sample was reused for a study of T cells in Graves' hyperthyroidism and ophthalmopathy. That publication notes: Exclusion followed for patients with uncontrolled infection, other autoimmune disease, pregnancy or lactation.

This chain joins TRBV7-9 and TRBJ2-3; 7 positions match TRBD1. The sequencing used peripheral blood mononuclear cells (PBMCs), collected at new diagnosis, from a patient treated with antithyroid drugs. This TCR was sampled from a woman between 25 and 40 years old with Graves disease. The CDR3 reads CASSPKGRTGFTDTQYF. The DNA for the CDR3 is TGTGCCAGCAGCCCCAAGGGCAGGACAGGATTCACAGATACGCAGTATTTT.